Shown below are 5 T cell receptor beta chains from a single sample sequenced in a study of vaccination and CD4 T cells after COVID-19. Scientists ran DNA taken from cultured CD4+ T cells through the Oncomine TCR Beta short-read assay for sequencing. TCRdb recomputed calls from the PCR reads with MiXCR, one row per CDR3 protein. The sample shows about 18,000 distinct CDR3 sequences, nearly 60% of them seen only once. Treatment meaning: approximately 11-day PBMC culture with coronavirus spike peptide pools or control peptides (ViraFEST assay). Their antigens remain unidentified. Material: CD4+ T cells from blood, cultured in vitro, obtained before SARS-CoV-2 vaccination. Receptors originate from a human donor who had recovered from COVID-19.

This clonotype was found a few times. Written as DNA, the CDR3 is TGTGCCACCAGCAGACTAGCGGGAGTGGCCTACAATGAGCAGTTCTTC. It yields the protein CATSRLAGVAYNEQFF. The chain recombines TRBV15 with TRBJ2-1; TRBD2 agrees at 10 bases. Germline CDR1 and CDR2: LNHNV and YYDKDF (reference sequence). The CDR3 is 16 residues long. The V and J ends lost 2 bases and 2 bases, in that order; junction bases with no gene match: 3.

The rearrangement links TRBV7-8 to TRBJ1-4; 8 bases match TRBD1. Germline CDR1 and CDR2: SGHVS and FQNEAQ. V shed 5 bases, J shed 8 bases, and the junction held 10 bases outside the gene matches. The CDR3 contains 15 residues. The CDR3 loop reads CASSLDRVRTEKLFF. In DNA, the CDR3 is TGTGCCAGCAGCCTGGACAGGGTGAGGACAGAAAAACTGTTTTTT.

The genes are TRBV7-2 and TRBJ2-1, with TRBD2 matching 12 bases. CDR3 size: 22 residues. J gave up 8 bases and V 4 bases, and 27 bases lay outside the gene matches. In germline, CDR1 is SGHTA, CDR2 FQGNSA. CDR3 protein: CASSSTLSGLAGPRVVYDEQFF. Written as DNA, the CDR3 is TGTGCCAGCAGCTCGACACTTTCAGGACTAGCGGGACCTAGGGTCGTTTACGATGAGCAGTTCTTC. The whole variable domain, filled in from reference TRBV7-2 and TRBJ2-1, reads GAGVSQSPSNKVTEKGKDVELRCDPISGHTALYWYRQSLGQGLEFLIYFQGNSAPDKSGLPSDRFSAERTGGSVSTLTIQRTQQEDSAVYLCASSSTLSGLAGPRVVYDEQFFGPGTRLTVL.

The chain is built from TRBV21-1 and TRBJ2-4; the DNA was not compared with TRBD1, the D call given in the table. TRBV21-1 is reported as a pseudogene. This CDR3 is built from 14 residues. The CDR3 region has the DNA TGTGCCAGCAGACGTCGGGGGCCGCAAAACATTCAGTACTTC. Encoded protein: CASRRRGPQNIQYF.

The chain uses TRBV6-1 and TRBJ2-5; D remains ambiguous. From germline, CDR1 is MNHNS and CDR2 SASEGT. The CDR3 runs 15 residues. Trimming pared 8 bases from V and 1 base from J, leaving 17 bases between. The CDR3 here is CASAPPGLRQETQYF. CDR3 DNA: TGTGCCAGCGCTCCCCCCGGGCTGCGCCAAGAGACCCAGTACTTC.